Shown below are 8 T cell receptor beta chains from a single sample sequenced in a study of identical twins. TCRdb reprocessed the 5' RACE reads with MiXCR, giving one entry per CDR3 protein. The table lists 460,000 or so distinct CDR3 sequences, approximately 15% of them singletons. A further study also used this sample, focusing on yellow fever vaccine responses in identical twins.

The specimen was CD4+ T cells sorted from blood. The receptor source for this set is a woman aged 18-30 years in good health.

The V gene is TRBV6-5, the J gene TRBJ2-5, with 7 bases fitting TRBD1. Germline assignment: CDR1 MNHEY and CDR2 SVGAGI. CDR3 length: 16 amino acids. V lost 2 bases and J lost 11; bases outside the gene matches: 17. The CDR3 spells CASSYHQGVIVGSQYF. CDR3 nucleotide sequence: TGTGCCAGCAGTTACCATCAGGGGGTTATCGTCGGGTCACAGTACTTC.

This chain connects TRBV24-1 to TRBJ2-3; 7 bases match TRBD2. CDR3 size: 14 residues. Germline lookup yields CDR1 KGHDR and CDR2 SFDVKD. V lost 7 bases and J lost 4; bases outside the gene matches: 7. The CDR3 bases are TGTGCCACCAGGGGAGGGGCTGTGGCAGATACGCAGTATTTT. Translated: CATRGGAVADTQYF.

The chain combines TRBV20-1 with TRBJ2-1; D gene uncertain. The CDR3 extends over 11 amino acids. Trimming removed 6 bases from V and 9 bases from J, with 12 bases in between. CDR1 and CDR2 (germline): DFQATT, SNEGSKA (reference sequence). CDR3 amino acids: CSAPLFGEQFF. The CDR3 DNA reads TGCAGTGCCCCCCTCTTCGGTGAGCAGTTCTTC.

This clonotype occurred a few times. The chain is built from TRBV11-1 and TRBJ2-1; 10 bases fit TRBD2. V trimming: 3 bases; J trimming: 4 bases; junction bases outside the gene matches: 3. CDR3 length equals 15 residues. CDR1 and CDR2 (germline): SGHAT, FQDESV (reference sequence). The CDR3 DNA reads TGTGCCAGCAGCTTCGGACTAGCGGTATACAATGAGCAGTTCTTC. It translates to CASSFGLAVYNEQFF.

The chain joins TRBV11-2 to TRBJ2-2; TRBD2 agrees at 14 bases. Losses at the gene ends were 5 bases for V and 0 bases for J; bases not matched to a gene: 8. Germline CDR1 and CDR2: SGHAT and FQNNGV. The CDR3 has 19 residues. CDR3 sequence (DNA): TGTGCCAGCAGCCCCACGTGGACTAGCGGGGGGCCGAACACCGGGGAGCTGTTTTTT. This encodes CASSPTWTSGGPNTGELFF.

This clonotype was seen a handful of times. The V call is TRBV18, the J call TRBJ2-1; the D is unclear. In germline, CDR1 is KGHSH, CDR2 LQKENI. This CDR3 contains 12 residues. Trimming left V 3 bases short and J 9 bases short, with 9 bases between. CDR3 sequence reads: CASSPTNSEQFF. CDR3 sequence (DNA): TGTGCCAGCTCACCTACGAACTCTGAGCAGTTCTTC.

This clonotype was counted only a few times. The chain carries TRBV9 and TRBJ1-6; perhaps TRBD1 as D (5 bases). V lost 4 bases, J lost 5 bases, and 16 bases lay in between. The CDR3 covers 16 residues. The germline gives CDR1 SGDLS, CDR2 YYNGEE. The CDR3 is CASSHPRGTDNSPLHF. The CDR3 nucleotides are TGTGCCAGCAGCCACCCCCGGGGGACGGATAATTCACCCCTCCACTTT.

This clonotype was picked up a small number of times. The chain combines TRBV14 with TRBJ2-3; 11 bases agree with TRBD2. The germline CDR1 and CDR2 sequences are SGHDN and FVKESK. The length of the CDR3 is 14 residues. J was trimmed by 7 bases and V by 4 bases; bases with no gene match: 4. CDR3: CASSLGLAVHTQYF. The CDR3 DNA is TGTGCCAGCAGCCTGGGACTAGCGGTTCATACGCAGTATTTT.